Described below is a single T cell receptor (beta chain) sequence and its context. The data derive from a study of control samples from healthy donors and cancer patients. Looked up from germline, CDR1 is LGHDT and CDR2 is YNNKEL (reference sequence). The CDR3 is 13 amino acids. V was pared by 1 base and J by 11 bases, with 11 bases between. The data were produced by immunoSEQ multiplex PCR, yet TCRdb's version contains in-frame clones alone and is incomplete. The table lists about 100,000 clones, just over 90% of them singletons. The origin of this receptor is a woman younger than 30 in good health. Sequencing was performed on blood. The J gene is TRBJ1-4, the V gene TRBV3-1 (or the pseudogene TRBV3-2); possibly TRBD1 for D (6 bases). DNA for the CDR3: TGTGCCAGCAGCCAAGTCGAGAGGGGGAAACTGTTTTTT. Protein: CASSQVERGKLFF.